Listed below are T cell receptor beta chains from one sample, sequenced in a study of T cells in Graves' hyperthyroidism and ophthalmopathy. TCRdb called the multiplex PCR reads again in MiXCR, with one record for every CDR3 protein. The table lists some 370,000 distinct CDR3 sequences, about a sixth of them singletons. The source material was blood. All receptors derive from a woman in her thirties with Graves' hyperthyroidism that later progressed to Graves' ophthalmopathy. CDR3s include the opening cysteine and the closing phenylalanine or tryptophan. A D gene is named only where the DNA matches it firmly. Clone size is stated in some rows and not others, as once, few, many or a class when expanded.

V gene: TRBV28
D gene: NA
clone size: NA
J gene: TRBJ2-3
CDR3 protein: CASNDRTRESGTQYF
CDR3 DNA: TGTGCCAGCAATGACCGAACCAGGGAAAGTGGTACGCAGTATTTT

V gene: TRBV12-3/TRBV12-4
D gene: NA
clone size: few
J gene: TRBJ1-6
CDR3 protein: CASSPKYNSPLHF
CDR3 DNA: TGTGCCAGCAGTCCAAAATATAATTCACCCCTCCACTTT

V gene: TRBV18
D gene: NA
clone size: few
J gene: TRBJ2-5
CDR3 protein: CASSPAGFQETQYF
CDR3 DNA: TGTGCCAGCTCACCAGCGGGGTTCCAAGAGACCCAGTACTTC

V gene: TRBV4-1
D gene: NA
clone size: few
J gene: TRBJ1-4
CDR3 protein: CASSQEGALLFF
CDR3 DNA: TGCGCCAGCAGCCAAGAAGGGGCTCTACTGTTTTTT

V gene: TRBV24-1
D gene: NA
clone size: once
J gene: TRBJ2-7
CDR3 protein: CATSWASQISYEQYF
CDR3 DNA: TGTGCCACCAGTTGGGCTAGCCAGATCTCCTACGAGCAGTACTTC

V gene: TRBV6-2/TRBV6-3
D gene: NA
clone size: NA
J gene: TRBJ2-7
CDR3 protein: CASSLPWISYEQYF
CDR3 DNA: TGTGCCAGCAGCCTTCCGTGGATCTCCTACGAGCAGTACTTC

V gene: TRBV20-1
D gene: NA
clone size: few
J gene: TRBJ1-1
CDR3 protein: CSATTDNTEAFF
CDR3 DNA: TGCAGTGCTACGACAGACAACACTGAAGCTTTCTTT

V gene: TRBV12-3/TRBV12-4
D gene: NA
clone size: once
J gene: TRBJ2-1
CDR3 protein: CASSHVGTEQFF
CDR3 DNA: TGTGCCAGCAGTCACGTTGGAACTGAGCAGTTCTTC

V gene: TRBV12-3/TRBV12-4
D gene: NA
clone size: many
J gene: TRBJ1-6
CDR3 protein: CASSFMGTPSPLHF
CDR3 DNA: TGTGCCAGCAGTTTTATGGGTACACCTTCACCCCTCCACTTT

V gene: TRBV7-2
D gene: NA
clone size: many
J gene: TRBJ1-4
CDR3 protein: CASSSTGSANEKLFF
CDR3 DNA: TGTGCCAGCAGCTCCACAGGGTCAGCTAATGAAAAACTGTTTTTT

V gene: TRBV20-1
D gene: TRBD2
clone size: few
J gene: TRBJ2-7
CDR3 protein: CSARDHTSGIEEQYF
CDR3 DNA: TGCAGTGCTAGAGATCATACTAGCGGGATCGAGGAGCAGTACTTC

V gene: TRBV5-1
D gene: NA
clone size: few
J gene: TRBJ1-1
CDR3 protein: CASSLGQLDEAFF
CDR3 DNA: TGCGCCAGCAGCTTGGGACAGCTGGATGAAGCTTTCTTT

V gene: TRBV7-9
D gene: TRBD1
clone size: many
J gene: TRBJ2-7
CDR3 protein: CASSHRDSYEQYF
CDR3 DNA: TGTGCCAGCAGCCACCGGGACAGTTACGAGCAGTACTTC

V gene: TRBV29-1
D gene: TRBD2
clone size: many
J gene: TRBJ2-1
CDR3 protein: CSVRAGGHNEQFF
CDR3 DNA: TGCAGCGTCCGAGCGGGAGGGCACAATGAGCAGTTCTTC

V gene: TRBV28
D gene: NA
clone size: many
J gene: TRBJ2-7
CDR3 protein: CASSFSYYEQYF
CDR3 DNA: TGTGCCAGCAGTTTCTCATACTACGAGCAGTACTTC

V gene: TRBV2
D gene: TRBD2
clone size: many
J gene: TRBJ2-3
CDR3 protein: CASKAGESPDTQYF
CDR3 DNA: TGTGCCAGCAAGGCGGGAGAGTCCCCAGATACGCAGTATTTT

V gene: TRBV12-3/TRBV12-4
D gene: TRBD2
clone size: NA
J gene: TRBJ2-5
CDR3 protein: CASSRGEWEETQYF
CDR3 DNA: TGTGCCAGCAGTCGGGGGGAATGGGAAGAGACCCAGTACTTC

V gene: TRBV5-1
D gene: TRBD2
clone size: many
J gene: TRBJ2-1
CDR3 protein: CASSRLAGEYNEQFF
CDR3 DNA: TGCGCCAGCAGCCGACTAGCGGGAGAATACAATGAGCAGTTCTTC

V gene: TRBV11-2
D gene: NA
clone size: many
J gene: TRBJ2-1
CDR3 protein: CASSRGFF
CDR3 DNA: TGTGCCAGCAGCAGGGGGTTCTTC

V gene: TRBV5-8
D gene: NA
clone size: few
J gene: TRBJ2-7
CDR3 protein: CASSLIYEQYF
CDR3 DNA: TGTGCCAGCAGCTTGATCTACGAGCAGTACTTC

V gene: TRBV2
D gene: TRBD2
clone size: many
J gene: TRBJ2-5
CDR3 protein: CASSELAGVQETQYF
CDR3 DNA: TGTGCCAGCAGTGAGCTAGCGGGAGTTCAAGAGACCCAGTACTTC

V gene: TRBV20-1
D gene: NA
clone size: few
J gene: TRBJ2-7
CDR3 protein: CSASGGGGSPYEQYF
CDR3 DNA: TGCAGTGCTAGCGGAGGGGGGGGGAGTCCCTACGAGCAGTACTTC

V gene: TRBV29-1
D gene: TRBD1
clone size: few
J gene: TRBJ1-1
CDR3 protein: CSAGDRGIEAFF
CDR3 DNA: TGCAGCGCTGGGGACAGGGGGATTGAAGCTTTCTTT

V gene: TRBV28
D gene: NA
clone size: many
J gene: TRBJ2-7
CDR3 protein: CASSLFSYEQYF
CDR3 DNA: TGTGCCAGCAGTCTCTTCAGCTACGAGCAGTACTTC

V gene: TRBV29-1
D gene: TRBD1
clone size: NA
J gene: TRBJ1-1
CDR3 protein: CSVEGWGQGAGAFF
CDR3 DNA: TGCAGCGTTGAAGGGTGGGGACAGGGGGCAGGGGCTTTCTTT

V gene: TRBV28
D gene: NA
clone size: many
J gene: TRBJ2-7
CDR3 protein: CASSMIGGYEQYF
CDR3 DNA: TGTGCCAGCAGTATGATCGGGGGCTACGAGCAGTACTTC

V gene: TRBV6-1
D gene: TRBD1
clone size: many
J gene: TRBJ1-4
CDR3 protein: CASSSQQGEGPNEKLFF
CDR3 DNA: TGTGCCAGCAGCTCTCAACAGGGGGAAGGGCCTAATGAAAAACTGTTTTTT

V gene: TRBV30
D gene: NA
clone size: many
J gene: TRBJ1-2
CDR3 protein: CQGVDYGYTF
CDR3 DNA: TGCCAGGGTGTCGACTATGGCTACACCTTC

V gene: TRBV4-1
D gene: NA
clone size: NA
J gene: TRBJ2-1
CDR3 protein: CASSVPGPYNEQFF
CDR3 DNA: TGCGCCAGCAGCGTGCCGGGACCCTACAATGAGCAGTTCTTC

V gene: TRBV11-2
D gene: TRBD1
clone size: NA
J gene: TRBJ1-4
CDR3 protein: CASSPTDRGPEKLFF
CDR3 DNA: TGTGCCAGCAGCCCGACTGACAGGGGGCCTGAAAAACTGTTTTTT

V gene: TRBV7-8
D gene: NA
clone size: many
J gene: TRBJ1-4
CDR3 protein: CASSLELEEKLFF
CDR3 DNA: TGTGCCAGCAGCTTAGAGCTGGAAGAAAAACTGTTTTTT

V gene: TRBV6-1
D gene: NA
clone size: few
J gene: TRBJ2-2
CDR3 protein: CASPAPESNTGELFF
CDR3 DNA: TGTGCCAGCCCTGCCCCGGAATCGAACACCGGGGAGCTGTTTTTT

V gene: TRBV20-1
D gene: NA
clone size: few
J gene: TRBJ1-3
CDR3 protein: CSAEDFSGSGNTIYF
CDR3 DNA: TGCAGTGCTGAGGACTTTTCAGGGTCCGGAAACACCATATATTTT

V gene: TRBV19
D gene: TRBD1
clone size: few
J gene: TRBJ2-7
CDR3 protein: CASSISGQSYEQYF
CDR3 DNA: TGTGCCAGTAGTATTTCGGGACAGAGCTACGAGCAGTACTTC

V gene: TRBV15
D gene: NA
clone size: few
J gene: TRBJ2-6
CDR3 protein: CATNRVEGANVLTF
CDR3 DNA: TGTGCCACCAACAGGGTTGAAGGGGCCAACGTCCTGACTTTC

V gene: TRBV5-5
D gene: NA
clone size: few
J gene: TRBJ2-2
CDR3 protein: CASSLRGRLNTGELFF
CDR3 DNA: TGTGCCAGCAGCTTGAGGGGGAGATTGAACACCGGGGAGCTGTTTTTT

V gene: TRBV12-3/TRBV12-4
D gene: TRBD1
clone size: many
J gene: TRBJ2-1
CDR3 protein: CASSSPQGAMNEQFF
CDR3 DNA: TGTGCCAGCAGTTCTCCACAGGGGGCGATGAATGAGCAGTTCTTC

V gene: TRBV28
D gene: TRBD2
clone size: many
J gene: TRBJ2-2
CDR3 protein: CASSSLGLAGTSNTGELFF
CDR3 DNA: TGTGCCAGCAGTTCCCTGGGGCTAGCGGGGACCTCCAACACCGGGGAGCTGTTTTTT

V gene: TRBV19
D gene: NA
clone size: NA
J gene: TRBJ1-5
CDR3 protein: CDSSIEDRSNQPQHF
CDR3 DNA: TGTGACAGTAGTATAGAGGACAGAAGCAATCAGCCCCAGCATTTT

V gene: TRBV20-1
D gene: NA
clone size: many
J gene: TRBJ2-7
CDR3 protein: CSALDRSSYEQYF
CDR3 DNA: TGCAGTGCTCTAGACAGGAGCTCCTACGAGCAGTACTTC

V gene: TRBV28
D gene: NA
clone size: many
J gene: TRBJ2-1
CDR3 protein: CASSFGREQFF
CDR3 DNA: TGTGCCAGCAGTTTCGGACGTGAGCAGTTCTTC

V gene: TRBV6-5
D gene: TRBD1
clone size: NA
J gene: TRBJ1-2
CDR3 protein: CASSYTGQGNYGYTF
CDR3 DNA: TGTGCCAGCAGTTACACCGGACAGGGCAACTATGGCTACACCTTC

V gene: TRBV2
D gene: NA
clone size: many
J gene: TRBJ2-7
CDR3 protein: CASRVAAYEQYF
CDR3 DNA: TGTGCCAGCAGGGTAGCGGCCTACGAGCAGTACTTC

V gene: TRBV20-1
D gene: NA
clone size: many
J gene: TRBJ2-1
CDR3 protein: CSARDGGTGWGEQFF
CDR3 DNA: TGCAGTGCTAGAGATGGGGGGACCGGGTGGGGTGAGCAGTTCTTC

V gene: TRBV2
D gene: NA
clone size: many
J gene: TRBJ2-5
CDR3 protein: CASSGSGGETQYF
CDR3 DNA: TGTGCCAGCAGTGGGTCTGGCGGGGAGACCCAGTACTTC

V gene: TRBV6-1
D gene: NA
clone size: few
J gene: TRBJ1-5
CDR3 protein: CASSEGIGPSSHQPQHF
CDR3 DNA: TGTGCCAGCAGTGAAGGGATTGGACCCTCGAGTCATCAGCCCCAGCATTTT

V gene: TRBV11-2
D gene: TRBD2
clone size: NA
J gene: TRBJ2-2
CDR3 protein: CASRREPGLADGELFF
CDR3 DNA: TGTGCCAGCAGACGCGAACCGGGACTAGCGGACGGGGAGCTGTTTTTT

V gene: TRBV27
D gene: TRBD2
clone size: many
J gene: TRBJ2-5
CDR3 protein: CASSSIGRAEEETQYF
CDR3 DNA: TGTGCCAGCAGTTCAATCGGGAGGGCCGAGGAAGAGACCCAGTACTTC

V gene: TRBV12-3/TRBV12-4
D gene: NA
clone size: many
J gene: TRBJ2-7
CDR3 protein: CANSLGVPYEQYF
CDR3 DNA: TGTGCCAACTCCCTCGGGGTCCCCTACGAGCAGTACTTC

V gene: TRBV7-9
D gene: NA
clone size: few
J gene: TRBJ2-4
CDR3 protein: CASSPRGSAAKNIQYF
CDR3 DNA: TGTGCCAGCAGCCCAAGGGGGAGCGCGGCCAAAAACATTCAGTACTTC

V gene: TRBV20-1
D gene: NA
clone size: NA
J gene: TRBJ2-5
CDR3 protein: CSARPGGQETQYF
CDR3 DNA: TGCAGTGCTAGACCCGGGGGCCAGGAGACCCAGTACTTC